These T cell receptor beta chains were read from a single sample in a study of blood T cell repertoires in COVID-19. Sequencing used immunoSEQ multiplex PCR; TCRdb keeps in-frame clones, though not all of them. In the table there are 150,000 or so clones, over 80% of which are singletons. Sequenced input: PBMCs or T cells enriched from blood (not recorded which). Receptors were obtained from a woman aged 50 to 60 who had been exposed to COVID-19. Both conserved end residues are part of each CDR3. The D gene is left open where the match is weak. Some rows mark clone size as missing; the rest say once, few, many or name a class of expanded clone.

j_call | clone_size | v_call | d_call | cdr3_aa | cdr3_nt
TRBJ2-4 | NA | TRBV3-1/TRBV3-2 | TRBD2 | CASSHSGLAGALAKNIQYF | TGTGCCAGCAGCCATTCCGGACTAGCGGGGGCCCTAGCCAAAAACATTCAGTACTTC
TRBJ2-2 | NA | TRBV9 | TRBD2 | CASSAREGGAGELFF | TGTGCCAGCAGCGCCAGGGAGGGAGGGGCCGGGGAGCTGTTTTTT
TRBJ2-3 | NA | TRBV4-3 | NA | CASSQDSRDGDTQYF | TGCGCCAGCAGCCAAGATTCGCGGGACGGAGATACGCAGTATTTT
TRBJ2-1 | NA | TRBV5-6 | NA | CASSSDSGSGEQFF | TGTGCCAGCAGCTCCGACAGTGGATCGGGTGAGCAGTTCTTC
TRBJ1-5 | few | TRBV19 | TRBD1 | CASRPGQGHPNQPQHF | TGTGCCAGTAGGCCAGGACAGGGGCACCCCAATCAGCCCCAGCATTTT
TRBJ1-1 | NA | TRBV15 | TRBD1 | CATDRGTNTEAFF | TGTGCCACGGACAGGGGGACGAACACTGAAGCTTTCTTT
TRBJ2-5 | NA | TRBV15 | TRBD1 | CATSRDDRGGETQYF | TGTGCCACCAGCAGAGATGACAGGGGAGGTGAGACCCAGTACTTC
TRBJ1-2 | few | TRBV9 | NA | CASSPYRDPREIYGYTF | TGTGCCAGCAGCCCTTACAGGGACCCAAGGGAGATCTATGGCTACACCTTC
TRBJ2-4 | NA | TRBV5-1 | NA | CASSLERKNIQYF | TGCGCCAGCAGCTTGGAACGGAAAAACATTCAGTACTTC
TRBJ1-2 | few | TRBV4-3 | TRBD1 | CASSQVTGAGNYGYTF | TGCGCCAGCAGCCAGGTTACAGGGGCGGGGAACTATGGCTACACCTTC
TRBJ2-7 | NA | TRBV25-1 | NA | CASSDPRTAYEQYF | TGTGCCAGCAGTGACCCCCGGACAGCCTACGAGCAGTACTTC